These 12 T cell receptor beta chains share one sample of origin, sequenced in a study of blood T cell repertoires in COVID-19. TCRdb's copy holds only in-frame clones and misses some; the assay was immunoSEQ multiplex PCR. This table has some 250,000 clones, about 89% appearing once. The sequencing input was PBMCs or T cells enriched from blood (not recorded which). Receptor source: a middle-aged man who had recovered from COVID-19.

The table lists this clone with a count of one. This sequence joins TRBV9 and TRBJ2-5; 7 bases match TRBD2. The CDR3 is 15 residues long. Trimming cost V 3 bases and J 7 bases; bases outside gene matches: 12. Per the germline V gene, CDR1 is SGDLS and CDR2 is YYNGEE. The DNA for the CDR3 is TGTGCCAGCAGCGCGTCGGGGGGACCCAGGGTGACCCAGTACTTC. It codes for CASSASGGPRVTQYF.

The chain employs TRBV27 and TRBJ1-4; a weak D match, TRBD1 (5 bases). The V and J ends lost 4 bases and 4 bases respectively, with 13 bases between them. CDR1 and CDR2 from the germline V gene are MNHEY and SMNVEV (reference sequence). CDR3 size: 15 residues. The CDR3 region is CASSSQGYGNEKLFF. The CDR3 bases are TGTGCCAGCAGTTCGCAGGGTTACGGTAATGAAAAACTGTTTTTT.

This clone was observed once. The chain uses TRBV11-3 and TRBJ2-1; no reliable D call. Germline V gene sequence: CDR1 SGHNT, CDR2 YENEEA. V was cut by 5 bases and J by 1 base, with 9 bases left in between. This CDR3 contains 14 residues. The CDR3 loop is CASSTRGSYNEQFF. Written as DNA, the CDR3 is TGTGCCAGCAGCACCAGAGGTTCCTACAATGAGCAGTTCTTC.

This chain uses TRBV28 with TRBJ1-5; the D gene is possibly TRBD1 (5 bases). The CDR3 is 16 residues long. Trimming stripped 1 base from V and 2 bases from J, with 12 bases between. Germline CDR1 MDHEN, CDR2 SYDVKM. Here the CDR3 DNA reads TGTGCCAGCAGTTTATATCCCAGGGTTGGCAATCAGCCCCAGCATTTT. Translated, it gives CASSLYPRVGNQPQHF.

The chain joins TRBV23-1 to TRBJ1-5; 8 nucleotides match TRBD1. TRBV23-1 is annotated as an ORF whose role is uncertain. The CDR3 totals 16 residues. V shed 4 bases and J 0 bases; nucleotides not matched to a gene: 5. The CDR3 reads CASSPRTGYSNQPQHF. CDR3 nucleotide sequence: TGCGCCAGCAGTCCACGGACAGGGTATAGCAATCAGCCCCAGCATTTT.

The gene calls are TRBV11-3 and TRBJ2-1; no reliable D call. The ends were cut back, 5 bases at V and 6 bases at J, with 14 bases in the middle. Germline lookup yields CDR1 SGHNT and CDR2 YENEEA. The CDR3 has 14 residues. The CDR3 region is CASSAFPETNEQFF. The CDR3 region has the DNA TGTGCCAGCAGCGCGTTTCCCGAAACCAATGAGCAGTTCTTC.

V is TRBV25-1 and J is TRBJ2-5; 7 positions agree with TRBD2. Germline V gene data show CDR1 as MGHDK and CDR2 as SYGVNS. The CDR3 covers 15 residues. The ends lost 4 bases at V and 5 bases at J; junction bases unmatched: 10. The CDR3 spells CASSARPMGGETQYF. The CDR3, as DNA: TGTGCCAGCAGTGCTCGGCCCATGGGGGGGGAGACCCAGTACTTC.

The rearrangement uses TRBV5-1 and TRBJ1-1, with no clear D. V was cut by 3 bases and J by 2 bases, with 8 bases left in between. This CDR3 is 13 amino acids long. CDR1 is SGHRS and CDR2 is YFSETQ in the germline V gene. The CDR3: CASSSPGNTEAFF. In DNA, the CDR3 is TGCGCCAGCAGCTCTCCAGGTAACACTGAAGCTTTCTTT. Supplemented by reference TRBV5-1 and TRBJ1-1, the full variable domain reads KAGVTQTPRYLIKTRGQQVTLSCSPISGHRSVSWYQQTPGQGLQFLFEYFSETQRNKGNFPGRFSGRQFSNSRSEMNVSTLELGDSALYLCASSSPGNTEAFFGQGTRLTVV.

The rearrangement uses TRBV7-9 and TRBJ2-1, with a weak D call TRBD1 (5 bases). The CDR3 is 13 amino acids. With 4 bases removed from V and 5 bases from J, the gap between germline ends came to 9 bases. CDR1 and CDR2 (germline): SEHNR, FQNEAQ (reference sequence). For the CDR3, the DNA is TGTGCCAGCAGCTCCACGACAGACAATGAGCAGTTCTTC. Its protein product is CASSSTTDNEQFF.

The chain recombines TRBV11-2 with TRBJ2-7; the match to TRBD2 covers 9 bases. Germline trimming cut 3 bases from V and 0 bases from J; bases unmatched to any gene: 6. Germline V CDR1 and CDR2: SGHAT, FQNNGV. The CDR3 totals 16 residues. CDR3 sequence reads: CASSFMGSGSSYEQYF. The CDR3 DNA is TGTGCCAGCAGCTTTATGGGTAGCGGGAGCTCCTACGAGCAGTACTTC.

CDR3 sequence (DNA): TGTGCCAGCAGTGAAAGGGGCGCAGGCTACAATGAGCAGTTCTTC. It translates to CASSERGAGYNEQFF. The chain recombines TRBV6-1 with TRBJ2-1, with D possibly matching TRBD1 (5 bases). Germline V gives CDR1 MNHNS, CDR2 SASEGT. Trimming took off 2 bases at V and 3 bases at J, with 11 bases between the two ends. CDR3 length: 15 amino acids.

The V and J genes are TRBV6-4 and TRBJ2-3; 7 bases align to TRBD2. Looked up from germline, CDR1 is MRHNA and CDR2 is SNTAGT. V was clipped by 4 bases and J by 1 base; unmatched bases: 2. The CDR3 extends over 14 amino acids. The CDR3 protein is CASSGDYRTDTQYF. The CDR3 bases are TGTGCCAGCAGTGGGGACTACCGCACAGATACGCAGTATTTT.